This is a list of T cell receptor beta chains from one sample in a study of tumor-infiltrating lymphocytes in primary liver carcinoma. From the multiplex PCR reads, TCRdb called clonotypes with MiXCR, one entry per CDR3 protein. The table has about 120,000 distinct CDR3 sequences, approximately 68% seen once. The source material was tumor-adjacent normal liver tissue. The receptors derive from a woman aged 60-75 years with primary liver carcinoma and hepatitis B virus infection. CDR3s include the opening cysteine and the closing phenylalanine or tryptophan. A D gene is named only where the DNA matches it firmly. Expanded clones get a size class; other rows say once, few or many, or leave the size out.

d_call clone_size j_call v_call cdr3_nt cdr3_aa
TRBD1 once TRBJ2-3 TRBV29-1 TGCAGCGCCCACCCCAGGGGGCATGTAGATACGCAATATTTT CSAHPRGHVDTQYF
TRBD2 many TRBJ2-1 TRBV11-2 TGTGCCAGCAGCTTAGACACCGGACTAGCGGGAGCTTACAATGAGCAGTTCTTC CASSLDTGLAGAYNEQFF
- - TRBJ1-6 TRBV9 TGTGCCAGCAGCGCTTGCGAAGGGAATTCACCCCTCCACTTT CASSACEGNSPLHF
- - TRBJ2-1 TRBV4-1 TGCGCCAGCAGCCAAGATCGGAGCAGGGGGGCAGGGGTATACAATGAGCAGCTCTTC CASSQDRSRGAGVYNEQLF
TRBD1 - TRBJ2-7 TRBV7-9 TGTGTCAGCAGCGTCCCCGGACAGGGGGAGTATGAGCAGTACTTC CVSSVPGQGEYEQYF
- - TRBJ2-1 TRBV28 TGTGCCAGCATCGCAGGGACTGAGCTCTACAATGAGCAGTTCTTC CASIAGTELYNEQFF
TRBD1 many TRBJ1-5 TRBV4-1 TGCGCCAGCAGCCAAGCGACAGGGGGCGGCAATCAGCCCCAGCATTTT CASSQATGGGNQPQHF
- - TRBJ2-2 TRBV4-2 TGTGCCAGGAGCCAAGAATGGGGTGCCGGGGAGCTGTTTTTT CARSQEWGAGELFF
TRBD2 - TRBJ2-1 TRBV29-1 TGCAGCGTTGAGATGCACCGGATTAGCGGGAGAGGGTCCTACAATGAGCAGTTCTTC CSVEMHRISGRGSYNEQFF
- - TRBJ2-1 TRBV6-1 TGTGCCAGTAGTTTGGAGAGGGTCTTGGCCGGGCAGTTCTTC CASSLERVLAGQFF
- - TRBJ1-5 TRBV12-3/TRBV12-4 TGTGCCAGCAGTTTTGGAGATCAGCCCCAGGATTTT CASSFGDQPQDF
- many TRBJ1-1 TRBV6-6 TGTGCCAGCATCAGAGGCGGTGTAGACACTGAAGCTTTCTTT CASIRGGVDTEAFF
- - TRBJ1-1 TRBV11-2 TGTGCCAGCAGCTCCTTAGCAGGGGACTGGAGCACTGAAGCTTTCTTT CASSSLAGDWSTEAFF
TRBD2 - TRBJ2-7 TRBV6-1 TGTGCCGGCAGCGTTCTGGGGGAGGGCCCCTACGAGCAGTACTTC CAGSVLGEGPYEQYF
TRBD2 once TRBJ2-7 TRBV12-3/TRBV12-4 TGTGCCAGCAGTGTACTAGCGGAAGAGGACCAGGAGCAGTACTTC CASSVLAEEDQEQYF
- few TRBJ2-1 TRBV2 TGTGCCACCTCGGAGGACAATGAGCAGTTCTTC CATSEDNEQFF
TRBD1 - TRBJ2-3 TRBV6-5 TGTGGCAGCAGTTTTGGGACAGGGGGCGCAGATACGCAATATTTT CGSSFGTGGADTQYF
- many TRBJ2-1 TRBV19 TGTGCCAGTAGTTTCTTAGCGGATGAGCAGTTCTTC CASSFLADEQFF
TRBD1 - TRBJ1-1 TRBV28 TGTGCCAACACTACGATCATTGGGACAGGGGGCTATCAGAACACTGAAGCTTTCTTT CANTTIIGTGGYQNTEAFF
TRBD2 - TRBJ2-7 TRBV11-1 TGTGCTAGCAGGTTGGAAGGACTAGCGGGAAAGGCCTATGAGCAGTACTTC CASRLEGLAGKAYEQYF
TRBD2 - TRBJ2-7 TRBV6-1 TGTACCAGCAGTGAAGGGGCTAGCGGGAACAGTTGGCAGTACTTC CTSSEGASGNSWQYF
TRBD2 - TRBJ2-2 TRBV11-2 TGTGCCAGCAGCAGTAGCGGGAGTCGTAGCACACGGGAGCTGTTTTTT CASSSSGSRSTRELFF
TRBD2 once TRBJ2-1 TRBV6-6 TGTGCCACGCGTCCTCCGGGGGGGAGTGGGCAGTTCTTC CATRPPGGSGQFF
TRBD1 few TRBJ2-5 TRBV5-1 TGCACCAGCAGCAGGACAGGCATACAAGAGACCCAGTACTTC CTSSRTGIQETQYF
TRBD2 - TRBJ2-1 TRBV11-3 TGTGCCAGCAGATCTCTAGCGGGGGCCCTCTTTGAGCAGTTCTTC CASRSLAGALFEQFF
- - TRBJ2-1 TRBV5-5 TGTGCCAGCAACCAACAGGTTAGTGAGCAGTTCTTC CASNQQVSEQFF
- - TRBJ2-7 TRBV7-8 TGTGCCCGCAACCCAGGGCCCTACGAGCAGTACTTC CARNPGPYEQYF
- - TRBJ1-1 TRBV12-3/TRBV12-4 TGTGCCAGCAGGCCCGGGGGTGGATACACTGAAGCTTTCTTC CASRPGGGYTEAFF
- - TRBJ2-1 TRBV6-4 TGTGCCAACAGCCCAGTGGGAGGAACCTACAATGAGCAGTTCTTC CANSPVGGTYNEQFF
TRBD2 - TRBJ2-1 TRBV7-9 TGTGCCAGCAGCCCAGGGCCTAGCGGTATAAACAATAAGCGGTTCTTC CASSPGPSGINNKRFF
- once TRBJ2-1 TRBV4-1 TGCGCCAGCAGCCAACCCCCTGGGGGAAATGAGCAGTTCTTC CASSQPPGGNEQFF
TRBD1 few TRBJ2-7 TRBV11-2 TGTGTCAGCAGCTTAGAACAGGGGACCCCCTGCGAGCAGTACTTC CVSSLEQGTPCEQYF
TRBD2 - TRBJ2-5 TRBV12-3/TRBV12-4 TGTGCCAGCAGTTCCACTAGCGGGAGGGCCGGGGAGACCCAGTACTTC CASSSTSGRAGETQYF
- - TRBJ2-2 TRBV29-1 - CSVAGGIGELSF
- - TRBJ2-1 TRBV4-1 TGCGCCAGCAGCCAAGACTGCGGCGGAGTTGGGACCCACGAGCAGTTCTTC CASSQDCGGVGTHEQFF
- medium-sized TRBJ2-5 TRBV11-2 TGTGCCAGCAGCTTAGATCAGGGGAAACAAGAGACCCAGTACTTC CASSLDQGKQETQYF
TRBD2 medium-sized TRBJ2-1 TRBV11-2 TGTGCCAGCGTAGGGACTAGCGGGAGAAATGAGCAGTTCTTC CASVGTSGRNEQFF
- many TRBJ2-7 TRBV21-1 TGTGCCAGGGGGACAGGGGGCTACGAGCAGTACTTC CARGTGGYEQYF
- - TRBJ1-1 TRBV7-3 TGTGCCAACAGCTTGTATCGGAACACTGAAGCGTTCTTT CANSLYRNTEAFF
- - TRBJ2-1 TRBV30 TGTGCCTGGAGTGTACCGAGGGAGGCCGGCAATGAGCAGTTCTTC CAWSVPREAGNEQFF
- - TRBJ2-5 TRBV6-1 TGTGCCACCCTCGCACAGGACCAAGAGACCCAGCACTTC CATLAQDQETQHF
- - TRBJ1-2 TRBV4-1 TGCGCCAGCGGCCAAGAGGGAGTTAGCTATGGCTACACCTTC CASGQEGVSYGYTF
- - TRBJ2-2 TRBV11-3 TGTGCCAGCAGCTTAGATCCACGGGGGGCCTCAACCACCGGGGGGCTGTTTTTT CASSLDPRGASTTGGLFF
TRBD1 - TRBJ2-7 TRBV6-6 TGTGTCAGCAGTTACGGACAGGTCTCGGCGCAGTACTTC CVSSYGQVSAQYF
TRBD1 - TRBJ2-6 TRBV5-6 TGTGCCAGCATCGGGACAGGGTCCCACTGTGGGGCTAACGTCCTGACTTTC CASIGTGSHCGANVLTF
- - TRBJ2-2 TRBV6-4 TGTGCCAGCAGTGACTCACTGGGAGGTGGTACCGGGGAGCTGCTTTTT CASSDSLGGGTGELLF
- - TRBJ2-1 TRBV29-1 TGCAACGTTGAAGGGGTCGACGGGGAGAGCCCCTACAATGAGCAGTTCTTC CNVEGVDGESPYNEQFF
- - TRBJ2-3 TRBV29-1 TGCTGCGTTGAAGGGGGGAAAAGTGTAGATATGCAGTATTTT CCVEGGKSVDMQYF
TRBD1 - TRBJ2-5 TRBV7-3 TGTGCCAGCAGCTCCACAGGGGAAGAGACCCAGTACTTC CASSSTGEETQYF
- - TRBJ2-2 TRBV10-3 TGTGCCATCAGTGATTTGAGGGAGGACACCGGGGAGCTGTTTTTT CAISDLREDTGELFF
TRBD1 once TRBJ1-3 TRBV11-2 TGTGCCAGCACAGGGACAGGGTTGAACACCAAATATTTT CASTGTGLNTKYF
- - TRBJ1-1 TRBV29-1 TGCAGTGGGTCGCACTCCGGGACACTGAACGCTGAAGCTTTCTTT CSGSHSGTLNAEAFF
TRBD1 - TRBJ2-2 TRBV5-4 TGTGCCAGCAGCTGGGGGACAGGGGCCAACATCGAGGAGCTGTTTTTT CASSWGTGANIEELFF
- - TRBJ2-3 TRBV11-2 TGTGCCAGCAGTCGAAGGGACAGTACTAGCACAGATACGCACTATTTT CASSRRDSTSTDTHYF
- - TRBJ1-5 TRBV6-5 TGTGTCTGCAGAACTGACCCTGATCAGCCCCAGCATTTT CVCRTDPDQPQHF
- - TRBJ2-3 TRBV4-2 TGCACCAGCAGCCAGGGACCACTAAGCGCAGATACGCAGTATTTT CTSSQGPLSADTQYF
- many TRBJ1-1 TRBV7-9 TGTGCCAGCAGCTTAGGATCCGGGTTTGTGAACACTGAAGCTTTCTTT CASSLGSGFVNTEAFF